This T cell receptor (beta chain) was sequenced for a study of cytomegalovirus exposure and HLA in healthy donors. Study findings and constraints: Investigators reported 164 TCR beta chains as tied to cytomegalovirus. The study found most TCR sequences rare, yet found some public TCRs in many donors.

The PCR employed 60 Vbeta primers together with 13 Jbeta primers. Clones were read by immunoSEQ multiplex PCR, and TCRdb kept only the in-frame ones, dropping some. Here the sample spans 90,000 to 120,000 clones, approximately 77% being singletons. Of note for this clone: What it binds is unknown.

The CDR3 covers 14 residues. V was pared by 6 bases and J by 3 bases, with 9 bases between. Per germline, CDR1 MNHEY and CDR2 SVGAGI. This clonotype was sampled from a male donor in good health and CMV-seropositive. V usage is TRBV6-5 and J usage is TRBJ1-6; D ambiguous. What was sequenced was PBMCs. Here the CDR3 reads CASREALYNSPLHF. The CDR3 nucleotides read TGTGCCAGCAGGGAGGCCCTCTATAATTCACCCCTCCACTTT.